The 32 T cell receptor beta chains presented below share a single source sample, sequenced in a study of metastatic and nonmetastatic thyroid tumors. All patients were treatment-naive before thyroid surgery. MiXCR re-clonotyped the PCR reads for TCRdb. The data show about 22,000 clones, with around 18% seen just once and roughly 2.6% held by the top ten. Sequenced: adjacent normal tissue. The receptors here all came from a male donor with papillary thyroid cancer or a benign thyroid nodule (not recorded which). Some clones in this sample may be carry-over from other donors' samples.

This clone was seen a few times. This chain joins TRBV2 and TRBJ2-3; 11 bases map to TRBD2. The CDR3 loop spans 15 amino acids. Trimming at V came to 8 bases and at J to 4 bases, leaving 8 bases not matched to a gene. Germline CDR1 reads SNHLY; CDR2 reads FYNNEI. The CDR3 is CASVTLLAGADTQYF. The CDR3 DNA follows: TGTGCCAGCGTCACCCTACTAGCGGGAGCAGATACGCAGTATTTT.

This clone has at least ten counts. CDR3 in DNA: TGTGCCAGCAGTGAATTAGGGACTGTAGATACGCAGTATTTT. It specifies CASSELGTVDTQYF. V and J are TRBV25-1 and TRBJ2-3; tentatively, D is TRBD2 (6 bases). Trimming pared 1 base from V and 5 bases from J, leaving 10 bases between. This CDR3 region has 14 residues. Looked up from germline, CDR1 is MGHDK and CDR2 is SYGVNS.

This clone qualifies as medium-sized (0.01 to 0.1%). The genes are TRBV10-3 and TRBJ2-1; TRBD2 is a possible D gene (6 bases). This CDR3 comprises 13 residues. V gave up 5 bases and J gave up 8 bases, with 13 bases separating them. Germline-derived CDR1 and CDR2 are ENHRY and SYGVKD. Here the CDR3 reads CAISFGTLDEQFF. CDR3 coding DNA: TGTGCCATCAGTTTCGGGACTTTAGATGAGCAGTTCTTC.

This clone was recorded at least ten times. This rearrangement joins TRBV4-3 to TRBJ2-3; 7 bases map to TRBD2. Trimming took 0 bases from V and 2 from J; bases not matched to a gene: 8. CDR3 length: 17 residues. The germline gives CDR1 LGHNA, CDR2 YSLEER. This CDR3 is CASSQDASGQPTDTQYF. The CDR3 DNA follows: TGCGCCAGCAGCCAAGACGCTAGCGGCCAACCCACAGATACGCAGTATTTT.

This clone was counted at least ten times. The rearrangement uses TRBV9 and TRBJ2-5, with 13 bases fitting TRBD2. Germline-derived CDR1 and CDR2 are SGDLS and YYNGEE. J gave up 0 bases and V 4 bases, and 3 bases lay outside the gene matches. This CDR3 spans 16 amino acids. Here the CDR3 DNA reads TGTGCCAGCAGCCCTGGGACTAGCGGGGACCAAGAGACCCAGTACTTC. It codes for CASSPGTSGDQETQYF.

This clone was seen many times. The chain combines TRBV5-6 with TRBJ1-1; a possible D gene is TRBD1 (5 bases). The CDR3 contains 14 residues. CDR1 and CDR2 from the germline V gene are SGHDT and YYEEEE. V was shortened by 5 bases and J by 2 bases, with 13 bases between the two germline ends. The CDR3 sequence is CASRVSGGNTEAFF. The CDR3 DNA sequence: TGTGCCAGCAGGGTCTCGGGGGGAAACACTGAAGCTTTCTTT.

This clone occurred many times. J is TRBJ2-7 and V is TRBV11-2, with D perhaps being TRBD1 or TRBD2 (5 bases each). The germline V and J ends were trimmed by 5 bases and 12 bases, with 20 bases remaining between them. The CDR3 is 13 residues long. The germline gives CDR1 SGHAT, CDR2 FQNNGV. CDR3 sequence (DNA): TGTGCCAGCAGCCCGGGGCCCGGGCAAGGGTTGTACGTC. Translating gives CASSPGPGQGLYV.

Only one count was recorded for this clone. Its ends do not fully match the called genes, so a read error is possible. This chain joins TRBV5-1 and TRBJ2-3, with 8 bases aligning to TRBD1. The germline gives CDR1 SGHRS, CDR2 YFSETQ. This CDR3 contains 14 residues. CDR3 coding DNA: TGCGCCAGCAGCTCGGGACAGGAGATGCGATACGCAGTATTT. Translating gives CASSSGQEMRYAVF. The full variable domain, with the rest looked up from reference TRBV5-1 and TRBJ2-3, is KAGVTQTPRYLIKTRGQQVTLSCSPISGHRSVSWYQQTPGQGLQFLFEYFSETQRNKGNFPGRFSGRQFSNSRSEMNVSTLELGDSALYLCASSSGQEMRYAVFGPGTRLTVL.

This clone has more than one count but fewer than ten. A single base separates this from a much larger clone, so it may be a read error. Within the sample, other DNA sequences also encode this same CDR3. The chain recombines TRBV5-6 with TRBJ2-2, with D tentatively TRBD1 (6 bases). The CDR3 has 14 residues. CDR1 and CDR2 from the germline V gene are SGHDT and YYEEEE. CDR3 DNA: TGTGCCAGCAGCCCACAGGGCTACACCGGGGAACTGTTTTTT. Translation: CASSPQGYTGELFF.

This clone appeared many times. V and J are TRBV25-1 and TRBJ2-5; no definite D call. CDR1 MGHDK and CDR2 SYGVNS come from the germline V gene. There are 14 residues in the CDR3. Trimming cost V 7 bases and J 5 bases, with 17 bases left between them. DNA of the CDR3: TGTGCCAGCACGGACGGCAGATCTGTCGAGACCCAGTACTTC. It specifies CASTDGRSVETQYF.

In this sample, this clone turned up many times. This chain uses TRBV5-4 with TRBJ2-2; 8 bases are a match to TRBD1. After removal of 3 bases from V and 7 bases from J, the junction contained 11 bases not matched to a gene. The CDR3 sequence is 16 residues long. Per germline, CDR1 SGHNT and CDR2 YYREEE (reference sequence). DNA of the CDR3: TGTGCCAGCAGCTCACCGGGACAGGCGCTCGGCGGGGAGCTGTTTTTT. Residues: CASSSPGQALGGELFF.

Only a few counts were recorded for this clone. The junction departs from germline at one end; a sequencing error may be responsible. The chain recombines TRBV5-1 with TRBJ2-3; 7 positions agree with TRBD2. The CDR3 runs 18 residues. Per the germline V gene, CDR1 is SGHRS and CDR2 is YFSETQ. For the CDR3, the DNA is TGCGCCAGCAGCTTGGCCGGGGGGAAACTTTCTATCACAGATACGCAATATTTT. This sequence encodes CASSLAGGKLSITDTQYF.

This clone was seen many times. This chain connects TRBV7-6 to TRBJ1-6; 7 positions match TRBD1. The V and J ends lost 5 bases and 10 bases, in that order; junction bases with no gene match: 8. This CDR3 is built from 14 residues. Germline lookup yields CDR1 SGHVS and CDR2 FNYEAQ. CDR3 protein: CASSPRGGSSPLHF. DNA for the CDR3: TGTGCCAGCAGCCCCAGGGGGGGGAGCTCACCCCTCCACTTT.

Many counts were recorded for this clone. The V and J genes are TRBV12-5 and TRBJ1-6; D unresolved. Germline V CDR1 and CDR2: LGHNT, FRNRAP. The CDR3 is 13 amino acids. V lost 5 bases to trimming and J lost 9 bases, with 11 bases between them. CDR3 in DNA: TGTGCTAGTGGTCCCCCCCTTCGTTCACCCCTCCACTTT. Translation gives CASGPPLRSPLHF.

This clone rates as medium-sized. This chain uses TRBV6-1 with TRBJ1-2; the D gene is possibly TRBD1 (6 bases). Germline values: CDR1 MNHNS, CDR2 SASEGT. V was pared by 7 bases and J by 4 bases, with 16 bases between. CDR3 length: 14 amino acids. In DNA, the CDR3 is TGTGCCAGCACCGAGCTAGGGGGTAGCTATGGCTACACCTTC. Protein sequence: CASTELGGSYGYTF.

With regard to this clone: A single base separates this from a much larger clone, so it may be a read error. The chain is built from TRBV14 and TRBJ2-3; no clear D. V was trimmed by 1 base and J by 3 bases, leaving 20 bases between them. The CDR3 has 18 residues. Germline V gene data show CDR1 as SGHDN and CDR2 as FVKESK. The CDR3 loop reads CASSQGSTIGFATDTQYF. CDR3 coding DNA: TGTGCCAGCAGCCAAGGGTCAACGATCGGCTTCGCGACAGATACGCAGTATTTT.

Relative to its sample, this clone is medium-sized (0.01 to 0.1%). V usage is TRBV6-2 or TRBV6-3 and J usage is TRBJ1-2; TRBD1 is a possible D gene (5 bases). From germline, CDR1 is MNHEY and CDR2 SVGEGT. The CDR3 contains 13 residues. V was shortened by 1 base and J by 4 bases, with 7 bases between the two germline ends. CDR3 loop: CASSYWQGYGYTF. Here the CDR3 DNA reads TGTGCCAGCAGTTACTGGCAGGGCTATGGCTACACCTTC.

This clone was detected many times. This chain joins TRBV5-6 and TRBJ2-5; the match to TRBD1 covers 9 bases. The J segment lost 5 bases and the V segment lost 0 bases, leaving 5 bases of the junction unmatched. The germline V gene has CDR1 SGHDT and CDR2 YYEEEE. The CDR3 loop spans 15 amino acids. The CDR3 here is CASSLGGQGRETQYF. CDR3 nucleotides: TGTGCCAGCAGCTTGGGGGGACAGGGTCGGGAGACCCAGTACTTC.

J is TRBJ1-6 and V is TRBV28, with TRBD1 identical over 7 bases. Germline CDR1 reads MDHEN; CDR2 reads SYDVKM. The CDR3 is 15 amino acids. J was trimmed by 9 bases and V by 11 bases; bases with no gene match: 16. The CDR3: CAFISPGTVSSPLHF. Here the CDR3 DNA reads TGTGCCTTCATCAGCCCCGGGACAGTTAGTTCACCCCTCCACTTT.

This clone is classed as medium-sized. The chain recombines TRBV27 with TRBJ2-7; perhaps TRBD2 as D (6 bases). Germline V gives CDR1 MNHEY, CDR2 SMNVEV (reference sequence). CDR3 length: 14 residues. Trimming took off 3 bases at V and 4 bases at J, with 13 bases between the two ends. The CDR3 sequence: CASSFRKGGYEQYV. As DNA, the CDR3 is TGTGCCAGCAGTTTCCGGAAGGGAGGATACGAGCAGTACGTC.

This clone was observed at least ten times. J is TRBJ2-1 and V is TRBV5-8; no clear D. Germline V lookup: CDR1 SGHTS, CDR2 YDEGEE. V shed 2 bases and J shed 5 bases, with 11 bases lying between them. The CDR3 is made up of 14 amino acids. The CDR3 sequence: CASSLESGHNEQFF. The CDR3 DNA is TGTGCCAGCAGCTTAGAGTCGGGCCACAATGAGCAGTTCTTC.

The CDR3 is CASSSQGGPPVTDTQYF. In DNA, the CDR3 is TGTGCCAGCAGCTCCCAAGGGGGACCCCCTGTCACAGATACGCAGTATTTT. This chain links TRBV9 with TRBJ2-3; D perhaps matches TRBD1 (6 bases). The V and J ends lost 4 bases and 2 bases respectively, with 20 bases between them. Germline V gene data show CDR1 as SGDLS and CDR2 as YYNGEE. CDR3 length equals 17 residues.

This clone was detected ten times or more. The chain recombines TRBV28 with TRBJ1-5, with D possibly being TRBD1 (5 bases). Germline CDR1 is MDHEN and CDR2 is SYDVKM. V was clipped by 2 bases and J by 6 bases, with 8 bases between them. CDR3 length equals 13 residues. CDR3 sequence reads: CASSLRGVQPQHF. For the CDR3, the DNA is TGTGCCAGCAGTTTAAGGGGAGTTCAGCCCCAGCATTTT.

There are many counts of this clone. This rearrangement joins TRBV7-2 to TRBJ2-5; 13 bases are shared with TRBD2. Trimming cost V 1 base and J 6 bases; bases outside gene matches: 5. The CDR3 spans 16 residues. Germline CDR1 reads SGHTA; CDR2 reads FQGNSA. This CDR3 reads CASSLGTSGSPKTQYF. CDR3 in DNA: TGTGCCAGCAGCTTAGGGACTAGCGGGAGTCCGAAGACCCAGTACTTC. Combining the CDR3 with reference TRBV7-2 and TRBJ2-5 gives the whole variable domain GAGVSQSPSNKVTEKGKDVELRCDPISGHTALYWYRQSLGQGLEFLIYFQGNSAPDKSGLPSDRFSAERTGGSVSTLTIQRTQQEDSAVYLCASSLGTSGSPKTQYFGPGTRLLVL.

This clone has a count of ten or more. Being one base from a much bigger clone, this may be a read error. This chain joins TRBV7-9 and TRBJ2-7, with D unclear. Germline CDR1 SEHNR, CDR2 FQNEAQ (reference sequence). This CDR3 is 12 amino acids long. CDR3 protein: CASSPGNYERYF. The CDR3 DNA reads as TGTGCCAGCAGCCCCGGCAATTACGAGCGGTACTTC.

This clone was recorded a few times. The rearrangement joins TRBV6-1 to TRBJ2-1, with D maybe TRBD1 (6 bases). V was shortened by 4 bases and J by 6 bases, with 16 bases between the two germline ends. Germline V gene data show CDR1 as MNHNS and CDR2 as SASEGT. This CDR3 has 15 amino acids. The CDR3 nucleotides are TGTGCCAGCAGTGCCAGGGGCCCCTTCGGCAATGAGCAGTTCTTC. It translates to CASSARGPFGNEQFF.

This clone is medium-sized by share. The J gene is TRBJ2-5, the V gene TRBV12-3 or TRBV12-4, with TRBD1 matching 7 bases. V shed 4 bases, J shed 1 base, and the junction held 3 bases outside the gene matches. The CDR3 sequence is 14 residues long. The CDR3 sequence: CASSWGQSQETQYF. DNA for the CDR3: TGTGCCAGCAGTTGGGGACAGAGCCAAGAGACCCAGTACTTC.

This clone was seen at least ten times. This chain connects TRBV9 to TRBJ2-2; the match to TRBD2 covers 8 bases. The germline V gene encodes CDR1 SGDLS and CDR2 YYNGEE. J was trimmed by 3 bases and V by 3 bases; bases with no gene match: 13. The CDR3 covers 18 residues. CDR3 DNA: TGTGCCAGCAGCGGGCGGGAACAGACTAGCGAGTACACCGGGGAGCTGTTTTTT. Its translation: CASSGREQTSEYTGELFF. The full variable domain, with the rest looked up from reference TRBV9 and TRBJ2-2, is DSGVTQTPKHLITATGQRVTLRCSPRSGDLSVYWYQQSLDQGLQFLIQYYNGEERAKGNILERFSAQQFPDLHSELNLSSLELGDSALYFCASSGREQTSEYTGELFFGEGSRLTVL.

This clone is medium-sized within its sample. The chain carries TRBV6-1 and TRBJ2-1, with TRBD2 identical over 10 bases. V was clipped by 1 base and J by 6 bases; unmatched bases: 9. The CDR3 contains 17 residues. CDR1 and CDR2 from the germline V gene are MNHNS and SASEGT. The CDR3 sequence: CASSEGPSGRATNEQFF. The CDR3 nucleotides are TGTGCCAGCAGTGAAGGTCCCAGCGGGAGGGCCACCAATGAGCAGTTCTTC.

Remarks on this clone: At one boundary the junction diverges from the germline segment, which might be a read error. The chain has TRBV6-4 and TRBJ1-2, with D possibly matching TRBD1 (5 bases). The CDR3 runs 16 residues. CDR1 and CDR2 from the germline V gene are MRHNA and SNTAGT. The CDR3 DNA reads TGTGCCAGCAGTACAGATACCGGGGCCTCTAACTATGTCTACACCTTC. Amino acids: CASSTDTGASNYVYTF.

Concerning this clone itself: One end of the junction is discordant with germline, which a read error may explain. The V gene is TRBV6-5, the J gene TRBJ2-5, with D perhaps matching TRBD1 or TRBD2 (5 bases each). This CDR3 has 15 residues. The V gene's germline CDR1 is MNHEY and CDR2 SVGAGI. The CDR3 nucleotides read TGTGCCAGCATTACCGGGACGGGAACCCAAGAGACCCATTACTTC. It yields the protein CASITGTGTQETHYF.

The chain employs TRBV4-1 and TRBJ2-1, with a weak D call TRBD2 (6 bases). Germline lookup yields CDR1 MGHRA and CDR2 YSYEKL. The CDR3 has 16 residues. Between the trimmed V and J ends, which lost 4 bases and 8 bases, there was a span of 21 bases. CDR3 in DNA: TGCGCCAGCAGCCCCAGATTAGCGGTAGTGAGGTATGAGCAGTTCTTC. Translated, it gives CASSPRLAVVRYEQFF.